This TCR beta chain was observed in a study of cytotoxic CD8 clonotypes in ibrutinib-treated CLL. Whole-study context: Across the patients, roughly 10 were relapsed/refractory, about 15 treatment-naive and roughly 17 IGHV unmutated.

Repertoires were generated with immunoSEQ multiplex PCR, while TCRdb's copy carries only in-frame clones and drops some. Of about 140,000 clones listed, 85% to 95% were seen once; the top ten hold roughly a tenth. Of note for this clone: Its specificity is not known.

Overall study findings and caveats: Baseline clonality, higher than in age-matched healthy donors, tracked circulating CD8+ T-cell counts. On treatment, the uncommon public clonotypes contracted or remained stable.

Genomic DNA for TCR beta libraries, approximately 2 micrograms, came from cryopreserved PBMCs. The receptor was derived from a human donor with chronic lymphocytic leukemia. The sample here was PBMCs, taken after 12 months of ibrutinib treatment.

The CDR3 protein is CASSLAGGTSTYEQFF. The CDR3 DNA is TGTGCCAGCAGCTTAGCGGGCGGGACCTCTACCTATGAGCAGTTCTTC. The chain employs TRBV7-3 and TRBJ2-1, with a tentative D call TRBD2 (6 bases). The CDR3 runs to 16 residues. V was cut by 2 bases and J by 8 bases, with 19 bases left in between. From germline, CDR1 is SGHTA and CDR2 FQGTGA.